The next 15 T cell receptor beta chains were all read from a single sample in a study of blood T cell repertoires in COVID-19. Method: immunoSEQ multiplex PCR; TCRdb's copy keeps in-frame clones and lacks some. This sample has about 60,000 clones, with more than 75% found just once. The sample consisted of peripheral blood. These receptor sequences come from an elderly man with acute or convalescent COVID-19.

The V call is TRBV19, the J call TRBJ2-1; 9 bases agree with TRBD2. V lost 6 bases and J lost 3; bases outside the gene matches: 9. Germline values: CDR1 LNHDA, CDR2 SQIVND (reference sequence). This CDR3 contains 16 residues. CDR3 sequence: CASREPGLAIYNEQFF. The CDR3, as DNA: TGTGCCAGTAGGGAGCCGGGACTAGCAATCTACAATGAGCAGTTCTTC.

This sequence joins TRBV2 and TRBJ2-1; 9 positions agree with TRBD1. This CDR3 has 15 residues. Germline CDR1 is SNHLY and CDR2 is FYNNEI. Trimming took 3 bases from V and 3 from J; bases not matched to a gene: 3. The DNA of the CDR3 is TGTGCCAGCAGTGACACAGGGGGCTTCTACAATGAGCAGTTCTTC. It specifies CASSDTGGFYNEQFF.

J is TRBJ1-6 and V is TRBV7-2; TRBD1 might be the D (5 bases). The V and J ends lost 5 bases and 6 bases respectively, with 14 bases between them. CDR3 size: 15 residues. Looked up from germline, CDR1 is SGHTA and CDR2 is FQGNSA. The CDR3 spells CASSIRQLANSPLHF. In DNA, the CDR3 is TGTGCCAGCAGCATCCGACAGTTGGCTAATTCACCCCTCCACTTT.

The J gene is TRBJ2-2, the V gene TRBV5-1, with D tentatively TRBD1 (5 bases). CDR1 and CDR2 (germline): SGHRS, YFSETQ. Trimming stripped 0 bases from V and 2 bases from J, with 8 bases between. The CDR3 spans 15 residues. DNA for the CDR3: TGCGCCAGCAGCTTGGAAGGGGCTAACACCGGGGAGCTGTTTTTT. Translation: CASSLEGANTGELFF.

V and J are TRBV20-1 and TRBJ1-2; D unclear. Trimming cost V 7 bases and J 2 bases, with 8 bases left between them. This CDR3 contains 11 residues. Germline CDR1 and CDR2: DFQATT and SNEGSKA (reference sequence). The CDR3 is CSGLLNYGYTF. CDR3 DNA sequence: TGCAGTGGACTCTTAAACTATGGCTACACCTTC.

This sequence joins TRBV29-1 and TRBJ2-3; D not certain. Germline V gives CDR1 SQVTM, CDR2 ANQGSEA. Between the trimmed V and J ends, which lost 3 bases and 4 bases, there was a span of 14 bases. CDR3 length: 14 amino acids. DNA for the CDR3: TGCAGCGTTGAGCGCAGTTCACGGGCAGATACGCAGTATTTT. It codes for CSVERSSRADTQYF.

The rearrangement joins TRBV27 to TRBJ2-7; tentative D call: TRBD1 (5 bases). Trimming removed 4 bases from V and 3 bases from J, with 16 bases in between. This CDR3 comprises 15 residues. The germline CDR1 and CDR2 sequences are MNHEY and SMNVEV (reference sequence). The CDR3 sequence is CASSSRAYQGYEQYF. CDR3 in DNA: TGTGCCAGCAGTTCCCGGGCCTACCAGGGCTACGAGCAGTACTTC.

In DNA form, the CDR3 reads TGTGCCAGTAGTATAACAGGCAACACTGAAGCTTTCTTT. Its protein product is CASSITGNTEAFF. The chain uses TRBV19 and TRBJ1-1; TRBD1 might be the D (5 bases). Per the germline V gene, CDR1 is LNHDA and CDR2 is SQIVND (reference sequence). Trimming cost V 2 bases and J 2 bases, with 6 bases left between them. The CDR3 loop spans 13 amino acids.

V is TRBV5-4 and J is TRBJ2-1, with 7 bases that match TRBD2. The junction had 3 bases not matched to a gene; V was cut back by 6 bases and J by 6 bases. The V gene's germline CDR1 is SGHNT and CDR2 YYREEE (reference sequence). This CDR3 is built from 12 residues. The DNA for the CDR3 is TGTGCCAGCATCGGGGGGTCCAATGAGCAGTTCTTC. It translates to CASIGGSNEQFF.

The rearrangement joins TRBV7-2 to TRBJ1-2, with TRBD1 matching over 9 bases. J lost 8 bases, V lost 7 bases, and 11 bases had no gene match. Germline CDR1 is SGHTA and CDR2 is FQGNSA. This CDR3 spans 14 amino acids. Here the CDR3 reads CASILSGQGNGYTF. For the CDR3, the DNA is TGTGCCAGCATCCTATCGGGACAGGGCAACGGCTACACCTTC.

The CDR3 loop reads CASSSSDRGGAGELFF. The DNA of the CDR3 is TGTGCCAGCAGCTCCTCGGACAGGGGCGGCGCCGGGGAGCTGTTTTTT. The chain uses TRBV11-2 and TRBJ2-2; 9 nucleotides line up with TRBD1. The J segment lost 6 bases and the V segment lost 4 bases, leaving 9 bases of the junction unmatched. Per germline, CDR1 SGHAT and CDR2 FQNNGV. The CDR3 totals 16 residues.

This clone was counted a few times. The chain is built from TRBV11-3 and TRBJ2-5; the D is unclear. The CDR3 is made up of 14 amino acids. Germline V gene lookup returns CDR1 SGHNT and CDR2 YENEEA. Trimming took 1 base from V and 0 from J, leaving 6 bases between them. The CDR3 loop reads CASSLVSYQETQYF. CDR3 coding DNA: TGTGCCAGCAGCTTAGTTTCGTACCAAGAGACCCAGTACTTC.

This sequence joins TRBV5-6 and TRBJ1-5, with D unresolved. The CDR3 covers 15 residues. The V end lost 2 bases, the J end lost 1 base, and 10 bases lay between the germline ends. Germline V gene sequence: CDR1 SGHDT, CDR2 YYEEEE. CDR3 amino acids: CASSFGLKSNQPQHF. Here the CDR3 DNA reads TGTGCCAGCAGCTTCGGACTGAAGAGCAATCAGCCCCAGCATTTT.

V and J are TRBV27 and TRBJ2-1, with unresolved D. CDR3 size: 16 residues. Per germline, CDR1 MNHEY and CDR2 SMNVEV (reference sequence). The V gene lost 3 bases and the J gene lost 1 base, with 13 bases spanning the gap. The CDR3 DNA sequence: TGTGCCAGCAGTTTCGGGTTTGCTGGGTCCTACAATGAGCAGTTCTTC. It yields the protein CASSFGFAGSYNEQFF.

This chain uses TRBV5-1 with TRBJ1-1; 12 positions agree with TRBD1. CDR3 length: 18 amino acids. Germline CDR1 is SGHRS and CDR2 is YFSETQ. V shed 0 bases, J shed 1 base, and the junction held 7 bases outside the gene matches. The CDR3 sequence: CASSLAPGTGGANTEAFF. CDR3 DNA: TGCGCCAGCAGCTTGGCCCCCGGGACAGGGGGCGCGAACACTGAAGCTTTCTTT.